The rows below give T cell receptor beta chains drawn from one sample of a study of blood T cell repertoires in COVID-19. Here immunoSEQ multiplex PCR was the method, and the copy in TCRdb shows in-frame clones only, minus some. The sample shows approximately 390,000 clones, approximately 87% of them seen only once. Sample: PBMCs or T cells enriched from blood (not recorded which). Receptors originate from a woman in her fifties or sixties who had recovered from COVID-19. The CDR3 runs from the conserved cysteine through the conserved F or W. The order of the fields is V gene, J gene, clone size, D gene, CDR3 DNA, CDR3 protein. D genes are given only for firm matches. Only part of the rows carry a size: once, few, many, or a class if the clone is expanded.

>TRBV18|TRBJ1-1|NA|TRBD1
TGTGCCAGCTCATTCGGGACAGTTGAAGCTTTCTTT
CASSFGTVEAFF
>TRBV4-1|TRBJ2-3|once|NA
TGCGCCAGCAGCCAAGGAACCCGGGGGGCCCTCACAGATACGCAGTATTTT
CASSQGTRGALTDTQYF
>TRBV24-1|TRBJ2-5|NA|TRBD2
TGTGCCACCAGTGATCCCACCGGGGGGGAGACCCAGTACTTC
CATSDPTGGETQYF
>TRBV7-2|TRBJ1-2|NA|TRBD1
TGTGCCAGCACCCGGACAGGGTTTGGCTACACCTTC
CASTRTGFGYTF
>TRBV28|TRBJ2-7|NA|NA
TGTGCCAGCAGTTTATTAGGGGGATACGAGCAGTACTTC
CASSLLGGYEQYF
>TRBV2|TRBJ1-4|NA|NA
TGTGCCAGCAAAAGAACAGGGGAAAAACTGTTTTTT
CASKRTGEKLFF
>TRBV6-5|TRBJ1-2|NA|NA
TGTGCCAGCAAAGAAGTTGCCAGCGCTAACTATGGCTACACCTTC
CASKEVASANYGYTF
>TRBV18|TRBJ1-1|NA|TRBD1
TGTGCCAGCTCACCACGGACAGGGGGGACTGAAGCTTTCTTT
CASSPRTGGTEAFF
>TRBV7-9|TRBJ1-1|NA|NA
TGTGCCAGCACCCAACTGTCCGAAGCTTTCTTT
CASTQLSEAFF
>TRBV19|TRBJ2-5|NA|TRBD2
TGTGCCAGTACCCCCAAGGGGCGGGGGTCTGCACGAGAGACCCAGTACTTC
CASTPKGRGSARETQYF
>TRBV20-1|TRBJ1-1|few|TRBD1
TGCAGTGCTAGTAGGGACAGGGTAACTGAAGCTTTCTTT
CSASRDRVTEAFF
>TRBV7-3|TRBJ1-6|NA|TRBD1
TGTGCCAGCAGCCCACAGGGGCTTCGGACACCCCTCCACTTT
CASSPQGLRTPLHF
>TRBV4-2|TRBJ2-5|NA|NA
TGTGCCAGCAGCCGTGACACCCTGAACCAAGAGACCCAGTACTTC
CASSRDTLNQETQYF
>TRBV27|TRBJ1-1|NA|TRBD1
TGTGCCAGCAGTCCGGACAGGGGGTGGACTGAAGCTTTCTTT
CASSPDRGWTEAFF
>TRBV28|TRBJ1-6|NA|NA
TGTGCCAGCAGTTTTAGCGGGGAAATATATAATTCACCCCTCCACTTT
CASSFSGEIYNSPLHF
>TRBV24-1|TRBJ2-3|NA|NA
TGTGCCACCAGTGATAATTATGTGCTATCCACAGATACGCAGTATTTT
CATSDNYVLSTDTQYF
>TRBV14|TRBJ2-7|NA|NA
TGTGCCAGCAGCCAAGATTGGAGGAGCGCCTCGCCGTACTTC
CASSQDWRSASPYF
>TRBV5-1|TRBJ1-2|NA|NA
TGCGCCAGCAGCTTGGAGTCGGGAGGCAGGCGGACCGGCTACACCTTC
CASSLESGGRRTGYTF
>TRBV19|TRBJ1-4|NA|TRBD1
TGTGCCAGTAGTACCACGCCGGACAGGCGGAATGAAAAACTGTTTTTT
CASSTTPDRRNEKLFF
>TRBV2|TRBJ2-2|NA|TRBD2
TGTGCCAGCAGACCGGGACTAGCGGGGACTGCCGACACCGGGGAGCTGTTTTTT
CASRPGLAGTADTGELFF
>TRBV12-3/TRBV12-4|TRBJ2-2|NA|NA
TGTGCCAGCAGTCCTAACACCGGGGAGCTGTTTTTT
CASSPNTGELFF
>TRBV9|TRBJ2-1|NA|TRBD2
TGTGCCAGCAGTGGCGGGGGGTCCTACAATGAGCAGTTCTTC
CASSGGGSYNEQFF
>TRBV2|TRBJ2-5|NA|NA
TGTGCCAGCAGTGAAGACAGGTCTCAAGAGACCCAGTACTTC
CASSEDRSQETQYF
>TRBV6-1|TRBJ2-4|NA|TRBD2
TGTGCCAGCAGTGTAGCGGGGGGACTAAACATTCAGTACTTC
CASSVAGGLNIQYF
>TRBV6-2/TRBV6-3|TRBJ2-7|NA|NA
TGTGCCAGCAGTTATTACTCGGGGGTTTCCTACGAGCAGTACTTC
CASSYYSGVSYEQYF
>TRBV3-1/TRBV3-2|TRBJ1-5|once|NA
TGTGCCAGCAGCCAAGCTGCTCAGGGTAATCAGCCCCAGCATTTT
CASSQAAQGNQPQHF
>TRBV30|TRBJ1-6|NA|NA
TGTGCGTATCACAGGGTGTATAATCGCTATAATTCACCCCTCCACTTT
CAYHRVYNRYNSPLHF
>TRBV12-3/TRBV12-4|TRBJ1-5|NA|NA
TGTGCCAGCAGTCTTGACTCCAATCAGCCCCAGCATTTT
CASSLDSNQPQHF
>TRBV2|TRBJ1-2|NA|NA
TGTGCCAGCAGTGATCAGGGATACTATGGCTACACCTTC
CASSDQGYYGYTF
>TRBV27|TRBJ1-2|NA|NA
TGTGCCAGCAGTTTTACAGGGTCATCCGGCTACACCTTC
CASSFTGSSGYTF
>TRBV14|TRBJ1-4|NA|TRBD1
TGTGCCAGCAGCTACTCAGGGGGCGGGGAAAAACTGTTTTTT
CASSYSGGGEKLFF
>TRBV6-1|TRBJ2-2|NA|TRBD1
TGTGCCAGCAGTGAACCCAGGTTTCGGGACAGAAACACCGGGGAGCTGTTTTTT
CASSEPRFRDRNTGELFF
>TRBV7-3|TRBJ1-2|once|TRBD1
TGTGCCAGCAGCAACCGACAGGGAATTGGCTACACCTTC
CASSNRQGIGYTF
>TRBV4-2|TRBJ1-1|NA|NA
TGTGCCAGCAGCCAAGGACTTTCCAACACTGAAGCTTTCTTT
CASSQGLSNTEAFF
>TRBV2|TRBJ2-1|NA|NA
TGTGCCAGCATGGGAGGGGGGGTGAATGAGCAGTTCTTC
CASMGGGVNEQFF
>TRBV7-9|TRBJ2-7|NA|TRBD1
TGTGCCAGCAGCTTCCGGGACAGGGAAAACTACGAGCAGTACTTC
CASSFRDRENYEQYF
>TRBV7-8|TRBJ2-7|NA|TRBD1
TGTGCCAGCAGCTTCGGGACAGATCTCTACGAGCAGTACTTC
CASSFGTDLYEQYF
>TRBV7-3|TRBJ1-2|NA|NA
TGTGCCAGCAGCTTAAACCCGGGTAACTATGGCTACACCTTC
CASSLNPGNYGYTF
>TRBV29-1|TRBJ2-1|NA|TRBD2
TGCAGCGTTGAAGATGAGATATCGGGGGGGCCGGGCAATGAGCAGTTCTTC
CSVEDEISGGPGNEQFF
>TRBV18|TRBJ1-1|NA|TRBD1
TGTGCCAGCTTATTCGGAGGGGGCTCGAACACTGAAGCTTTCTTT
CASLFGGGSNTEAFF
>TRBV4-2|TRBJ2-3|once|NA
TGTGCCAGCAGCCAAGACCCGGGGGTAGTGACAGATACGCAGTATTTT
CASSQDPGVVTDTQYF
>TRBV4-3|TRBJ2-6|NA|NA
TGCGCCAGCAGCCAAGAGACTGGCTCTGGGGCCAACGTCCTGACTTTC
CASSQETGSGANVLTF
>TRBV4-1|TRBJ1-1|NA|TRBD1
TGCGCCAGCAGCCGCAACGCAGGGGGTAGAACTGAAGCTTTCTTT
CASSRNAGGRTEAFF
>TRBV7-2|TRBJ1-6|NA|TRBD1
TGTGCCAGCAGCCCCGGGTCTACAGGGGTCTCCTATAATTCACCCCTCCACTTT
CASSPGSTGVSYNSPLHF
>TRBV6-5|TRBJ2-1|NA|TRBD1
TGTGCCAGCAGTTACTCGACAGGGTTGAGCAATGAGCAGTTCTTC
CASSYSTGLSNEQFF
>TRBV10-3|TRBJ1-1|NA|NA
TGTGCCATCAGTGAAATAACAGGCTATGAAGCTTTCTTT
CAISEITGYEAFF
>TRBV5-1|TRBJ1-2|NA|NA
TGCGCCAGCAGCTTGAGGGCAGGCGGGAACTATGGCTACACCTTC
CASSLRAGGNYGYTF
>TRBV20-1|TRBJ2-5|NA|TRBD1
TGCAGACAGGGGCAAGAGACCCAGTACTTC
CRQGQETQYF
>TRBV30|TRBJ1-5|NA|NA
TGTGCCTGGACACGACAGGGCAATCAGCCCCAGCATTTT
CAWTRQGNQPQHF
>TRBV19|TRBJ1-4|NA|NA
TGTGCCAGCAATCGCGGGCAGGGGAATGAAAAACTGTTTTTT
CASNRGQGNEKLFF
>TRBV13|TRBJ2-7|NA|NA
TGTGCCAGCAGCTTAGGCCCCCCTCTGGGCGGGTCCTACGAGCAGTACTTC
CASSLGPPLGGSYEQYF